Listed below are T cell receptor beta chains from one sample, sequenced in a study of blood T cell repertoires in COVID-19. Some clones are missing from TCRdb's copy, which holds only in-frame ones; the method was immunoSEQ multiplex PCR. This sample carries just under 350,000 clones, approximately 82% of them seen once, and the ten largest clones take 2.5% to 3%. Specimen: peripheral blood. The receptors here all came from a man aged 25 to 40 with active or convalescent COVID-19. Both conserved end residues are part of each CDR3. D genes are given only for firm matches. Size tells how often a clone was seen (once, few, many) or the class of an expanded clone, and some rows leave it out.

>TRBD2|.|16|TRBJ2-1|TRBV4-1
CASSLPRRGRRYEQFF
>.|.|15|TRBJ2-7|TRBV9
CASSVGGLGGDEQYF
>.|.|15|TRBJ1-5|TRBV6-2/TRBV6-3
CASSLQTTTFGPQHF
>TRBD2|.|15|TRBJ2-7|TRBV30
CAWSPGTSGSYEQYF
>TRBD1|.|19|TRBJ1-4|TRBV4-1
CASSLVFTGGISLGEKLFF
>TRBD1|.|15|TRBJ2-2|TRBV9
CASSEWTGGTGELFF
>.|.|17|TRBJ2-5|TRBV12-1
CASSFLAGGDYQETQYF
>.|.|16|TRBJ1-5|TRBV7-9
CASSLGQQGHGQPQHF
>TRBD1|few|14|TRBJ1-1|TRBV7-2
CASSLTGGGTEAFF
>TRBD1|.|16|TRBJ2-5|TRBV27
CASSLTPDRGEETQYF
>.|once|12|TRBJ2-5|TRBV29-1
CSVALFQETQYF
>TRBD1|.|16|TRBJ2-1|TRBV19
CASRTGQGANYNEQFF
>TRBD1|.|15|TRBJ1-5|TRBV6-6
CASTLRGQSNQPQHF
>.|.|14|TRBJ2-3|TRBV14
CASSTGISTDTQYF
>.|.|13|TRBJ2-3|TRBV2
CASTRDSTDTQYF
>TRBD2|.|15|TRBJ2-3|TRBV7-3
CASSLLAGGTDTQYF
>.|.|14|TRBJ1-1|TRBV19
CASSIWGGNTEAFF